These 28 T cell receptor beta chains share one sample of origin, sequenced in a study of regulatory T cells in long-lasting Graves disease (dated by TCRdb to about 2021). What this sample's time point label stands for: newly diagnosed GD, antithyroid drugs for less than 3 months. For both TCR sequencing and RNA sequencing, RNA was extracted from PBMCs in TRIzol. The library was generated by multiplex PCR. Sequencer: Illumina HiSeq 4000. TCR beta libraries were built with iRepertoire HTBI primers and Arm-PCR amplification of CDR3 regions. TCRdb ran its own pipeline on the public reads, namely fastp trimming at Q25 and MiXCR clone calling, and kept in-frame beta chains. A single entry per CDR3 protein holds the most common genes and DNA from its merged rows. This sample comprises a few hundred thousand distinct CDR3 sequences, roughly 12% of them detected only once. Together, the top ten hold 8% to 10% of the sample.

This same sample was also taken into another study, of T cells in Graves' hyperthyroidism and ophthalmopathy.

The sample in question was peripheral blood mononuclear cells (PBMCs), obtained at new diagnosis, from a patient treated with antithyroid drugs. The receptors come from a man younger than 40 with Graves disease. Donor details come from another sample of the same person, matched by shared clones.

There are many counts of this clonotype. The chain uses TRBV12-3 or TRBV12-4 and TRBJ2-3; TRBD2 matches 15 bases. V dropped 6 bases and J dropped 8; count of bases not matched to a gene: 9. The CDR3 has 16 amino acids. The CDR3 DNA sequence: TGTGCCAGCAGCCGCGGGGGACTAGCGGGAGGAGGTACGCAGTATTTT. It specifies CASSRGGLAGGGTQYF.

This clonotype showed up many times. V gene TRBV11-2 combines with J gene TRBJ1-3; D is undetermined. V lost 1 base and J lost 0, with 7 bases in between. CDR3 size: 15 residues. Germline loops: CDR1 SGHAT, CDR2 FQNNGV. DNA for the CDR3: TGTGCCAGCAGCTTAGTGTGGACCTCTGGAAACACCATATATTTT. Protein product: CASSLVWTSGNTIYF.

This clonotype was seen more than once but under ten times. The chain recombines TRBV5-1 with TRBJ1-1; D is possibly TRBD1 (5 bases). The length of the CDR3 is 15 residues. With 7 bases removed from V and 0 bases from J, the gap between germline ends came to 16 bases. Germline V CDR1 and CDR2: SGHRS, YFSETQ. CDR3 protein: CASGTSTDMNTEAFF. Written as DNA, the CDR3 is TGCGCCAGCGGGACTTCGACCGATATGAACACTGAAGCTTTCTTT. Complete variable domain (other parts from reference TRBV5-1 and TRBJ1-1): KAGVTQTPRYLIKTRGQQVTLSCSPISGHRSVSWYQQTPGQGLQFLFEYFSETQRNKGNFPGRFSGRQFSNSRSEMNVSTLELGDSALYLCASGTSTDMNTEAFFGQGTRLTVV.

V usage is TRBV20-1 and J usage is TRBJ2-5; possibly TRBD2 for D (5 bases). Trimming left V 6 bases short and J 2 bases short, with 19 bases between. The CDR3 length is 15 residues. Per germline, CDR1 DFQATT and CDR2 SNEGSKA (reference sequence). The CDR3 sequence is CSAPESFSGQETQYF. As DNA, the CDR3 is TGCAGTGCCCCGGAGAGCTTTTCGGGACAAGAGACCCAGTACTTC.

The chain joins TRBV27 to TRBJ2-7, with 11 bases matching TRBD2. Germline CDR1 reads MNHEY; CDR2 reads SMNVEV (reference sequence). Trimming took 4 bases from V and 2 from J; bases not matched to a gene: 7. CDR3 length: 16 amino acids. The CDR3 loop is CASSSPRLAGTYEQYF. DNA for the CDR3: TGTGCCAGCAGTTCCCCGAGACTAGCGGGGACCTACGAGCAGTACTTC.

The chain carries TRBV11-2 and TRBJ2-4; D uncertain. Germline loops: CDR1 SGHAT, CDR2 FQNNGV. Trimming stripped 3 bases from V and 5 bases from J, with 11 bases between. The CDR3 has 14 amino acids. For the CDR3, the DNA is TGTGCCAGCAGCTTGACTCCCCCCCAAAACATTCAGTACTTC. It yields the protein CASSLTPPQNIQYF.

This clonotype was detected a few times. The chain is built from TRBV7-2 and TRBJ2-5, with TRBD1 matching over 7 bases. V trimming: 1 base; J trimming: 4 bases; junction bases outside the gene matches: 6. This CDR3 comprises 15 residues. Germline V gene sequence: CDR1 SGHTA, CDR2 FQGNSA. The CDR3 spells CASSLGGTAGETQYF. In DNA, the CDR3 is TGTGCCAGCAGCTTAGGAGGGACAGCTGGAGAGACCCAGTACTTC.

This clonotype was seen a few times. CDR3 DNA sequence: TGTGCCAGTGGGGGGCGGGAGCAGTTCTTC. Its protein product is CASGGREQFF. The chain couples TRBV19 to TRBJ2-1, with D perhaps being TRBD1 or TRBD2 (6 bases each). Between the trimmed V and J ends, which lost 8 bases and 10 bases, there was a span of 9 bases. The CDR3 totals 10 residues. CDR1 and CDR2 (germline): LNHDA, SQIVND (reference sequence).

The V gene is TRBV7-9, the J gene TRBJ1-1; D remains unclear. Trimming took off 1 base at V and 3 bases at J, with 12 bases between the two ends. Germline values: CDR1 SEHNR, CDR2 FQNEAQ (reference sequence). The CDR3 totals 15 residues. The CDR3 coding sequence is TGTGCCAGCAGCTTAGGATCCACAGCGGACACTGAAGCTTTCTTT. It specifies CASSLGSTADTEAFF.

The chain has TRBV20-1 and TRBJ2-5, with a weak D call TRBD2 (6 bases). The CDR3 consists of 17 residues. Germline V CDR1 and CDR2: DFQATT, SNEGSKA (reference sequence). Trimming removed 0 bases at V and 1 base at J, with 18 bases between. The CDR3 is CSARDDLGPGGQETQYF. In nucleotides, the CDR3 is TGCAGTGCTAGAGACGACCTGGGTCCCGGGGGCCAAGAGACCCAGTACTTC.

This clonotype was recorded at least ten times. The genes are TRBV7-8 and TRBJ2-5; 11 bases align to TRBD2. The V gene end was trimmed by 4 bases and the J gene end by 5 bases; junction bases not matched to a gene: 9. CDR1 is SGHVS, CDR2 FQNEAQ, per germline. This CDR3 spans 16 amino acids. CDR3 DNA sequence: TGTGCCAGCAGCTCACAGAGACTAGCGGGAAGGGAGACCCAGTACTTC. Protein sequence: CASSSQRLAGRETQYF.

This clonotype was observed a handful of times. The chain employs TRBV3-1 and TRBJ2-3; D gene uncertain. The CDR3 runs to 11 residues. The V gene lost 1 base and the J gene lost 8 bases, with 4 bases spanning the gap. Germline V CDR1 and CDR2: LGHDT, YNNKEL (reference sequence). DNA of the CDR3: TGTGCCAGCAGCCAAGTAACTACGCAGTATTTT. Amino acid sequence: CASSQVTTQYF.

The chain joins TRBV7-2 to TRBJ1-2, with D unclear. Germline values: CDR1 SGHTA, CDR2 FQGNSA. V was trimmed by 5 bases and J by 8 bases, leaving 15 bases between them. This CDR3 is built from 13 residues. For the CDR3, the DNA is TGTGCCAGCAGCCAAGCGCAGACGGGGGGCTACACCTTC. It codes for CASSQAQTGGYTF.

Of note for this clonotype: Since a much larger clone is just one base distant, this may be a read error. The V and J genes are TRBV7-2 and TRBJ2-6, with a tentative D call TRBD1 (6 bases). The CDR3 totals 15 residues. The germline V gene has CDR1 SGHTA and CDR2 FQGNSA. The CDR3 loop is CASSLAGARANALTF. In DNA, the CDR3 is TGTGCCAGCAGCTTAGCGGGGGCAAGGGCCAACGCCCTGACTTTC. Full variable domain (missing parts from reference TRBV7-2 and TRBJ2-6): GAGVSQSPSNKVTEKGKDVELRCDPISGHTALYWYRQSLGQGLEFLIYFQGNSAPDKSGLPSDRFSAERTGGSVSTLTIQRTQQEDSAVYLCASSLAGARANALTFGAGSRLTVL.

This clonotype appeared many times. The J gene is TRBJ2-3, the V gene TRBV12-3 or TRBV12-4; possible D gene TRBD1, 5 bases. Trimming stripped 3 bases from V and 0 bases from J, with 10 bases between. The CDR3 extends over 15 amino acids. The CDR3 region has the DNA TGTGCCAGCAGTTTCGACAGCGCTAGCACAGATACGCAGTATTTT. It codes for CASSFDSASTDTQYF.

This clonotype appeared many times. The gene calls are TRBV19 and TRBJ2-6; no reliable D call. The V end lost 4 bases, the J end lost 0 bases, and 13 bases lay between the germline ends. Per the germline V gene, CDR1 is LNHDA and CDR2 is SQIVND (reference sequence). This CDR3 is built from 17 residues. The CDR3 protein is CASSKVGDSSGANVLTF. The CDR3 nucleotides read TGTGCCAGTAGTAAGGTTGGTGATAGCTCTGGGGCCAACGTCCTGACTTTC.

This clonotype was detected ten times or more. The chain is built from TRBV7-2 and TRBJ1-5, with D possibly matching TRBD1 (5 bases). The CDR3 runs to 15 residues. Germline V gene data show CDR1 as SGHTA and CDR2 as FQGNSA. Trimming removed 1 base at V and 10 bases at J, with 17 bases between. CDR3 protein: CASSLGGRGGTPQHF. As DNA, the CDR3 is TGTGCCAGCAGCTTAGGTGGGAGGGGAGGAACTCCCCAGCATTTT. Together with reference TRBV7-2 and TRBJ1-5, the CDR3 gives the full variable domain: GAGVSQSPSNKVTEKGKDVELRCDPISGHTALYWYRQSLGQGLEFLIYFQGNSAPDKSGLPSDRFSAERTGGSVSTLTIQRTQQEDSAVYLCASSLGGRGGTPQHFGDGTRLSIL.

A few counts support this clonotype. The rearrangement uses TRBV6-5 and TRBJ2-7; 10 bases match TRBD2. The CDR3 is made up of 18 amino acids. Trimming took 4 bases from V and 3 from J; bases not matched to a gene: 15. Per germline, CDR1 MNHEY and CDR2 SVGAGI. CDR3 sequence: CASSSYLLGLADLYEQYF. DNA of the CDR3: TGTGCCAGCAGTTCCTACCTTCTCGGACTAGCGGACCTCTACGAGCAGTACTTC.

Many counts were recorded for this clonotype. The chain carries TRBV12-3 or TRBV12-4 and TRBJ2-1, with TRBD2 as a possible D gene (5 bases). The CDR3 consists of 11 residues. Between the trimmed V and J ends, which lost 10 bases and 8 bases, there was a span of 12 bases. In nucleotides, the CDR3 is TGTGCCACCCAGGCCGGGGATGAGCAGTTCTTC. It is translated as CATQAGDEQFF.

Many counts were recorded for this clonotype. This chain uses TRBV3-1 with TRBJ1-5; 9 bases are shared with TRBD1. This CDR3 has 15 residues. Germline assignment: CDR1 LGHDT and CDR2 YNNKEL (reference sequence). Trimming at V came to 1 base and at J to 6 bases, leaving 4 bases not matched to a gene. The CDR3, as DNA: TGTGCCAGCAGCCAAGGGACAGGGGTAGCTCAGCCCCAGCATTTT. Amino acids: CASSQGTGVAQPQHF.

This clonotype was counted at least ten times. The chain carries TRBV20-1 and TRBJ2-5, with D tentatively TRBD1 (6 bases). The CDR3 has 14 residues. The V end lost 3 bases, the J end lost 4 bases, and 15 bases lay between the germline ends. From germline, CDR1 is DFQATT and CDR2 SNEGSKA (reference sequence). Written as DNA, the CDR3 is TGCAGTGCTAGGCGTCAGTCGACAGGAGAGACCCAGTACTTC. This encodes CSARRQSTGETQYF.

Many counts were recorded for this clonotype. V gene TRBV29-1 combines with J gene TRBJ1-1; D may be TRBD1 (5 bases). There are 12 residues in the CDR3. The germline V and J ends were trimmed by 6 bases and 6 bases, with 14 bases remaining between them. Germline-derived CDR1 and CDR2 are SQVTM and ANQGSEA. The CDR3 region has the DNA TGCAGCGTGCTCCAGGGTAATCCTGAAGCTTTCTTT. Protein: CSVLQGNPEAFF.

The sample holds many counts of this clonotype. The CDR3 loop reads CASSPGSGEPLHF. CDR3 coding DNA: TGTGCCAGCAGCCCAGGCTCAGGGGAACCCCTCCACTTT. This chain links TRBV3-1 with TRBJ1-6, with D tentatively TRBD1 (6 bases). Per germline, CDR1 LGHDT and CDR2 YNNKEL (reference sequence). Trimming took 4 bases from V and 12 from J, leaving 13 bases between them. This CDR3 has 13 residues.

The gene calls are TRBV5-6 and TRBJ2-7; D gene ambiguous. Germline V gene lookup returns CDR1 SGHDT and CDR2 YYEEEE. Trimming removed 1 base from V and 3 bases from J, with 14 bases in between. The CDR3 sequence is 15 residues long. CDR3 region: CASSLIRLTFYEQYF. CDR3 sequence (DNA): TGTGCCAGCAGCTTGATTCGTCTTACCTTCTACGAGCAGTACTTC. The full variable domain, its missing parts supplied by reference TRBV5-6 and TRBJ2-7, is DAGVTQSPTHLIKTRGQQVTLRCSPKSGHDTVSWYQQALGQGPQFIFQYYEEEERQRGNFPDRFSGHQFPNYSSELNVNALLLGDSALYLCASSLIRLTFYEQYFGPGTRLTVT.

This chain uses TRBV10-3 with TRBJ2-2; the match to TRBD2 covers 9 bases. Germline assignment: CDR1 ENHRY and CDR2 SYGVKD. This CDR3 has 17 amino acids. V shed 4 bases, J shed 4 bases, and the junction held 10 bases outside the gene matches. The CDR3 region has the DNA TGTGCCATCAGTGGTAGCGGGAGAGATTTAGGCACCGGGGAGCTGTTTTTT. Its protein is CAISGSGRDLGTGELFF.

This clonotype was picked up many times. The V call is TRBV12-3 or TRBV12-4, the J call TRBJ1-2; D remains ambiguous. V lost 8 bases and J lost 4, with 14 bases in between. This CDR3 contains 13 residues. This CDR3 reads CASPLRGVYGYTF. Written as DNA, the CDR3 is TGTGCCAGCCCGCTACGGGGAGTCTATGGCTACACCTTC.

This clonotype was seen ten or more times. This sequence joins TRBV24-1 and TRBJ2-2, with a weak D call TRBD2 (5 bases). Per the germline V gene, CDR1 is KGHDR and CDR2 is SFDVKD. This CDR3 contains 15 residues. Trimming took off 8 bases at V and 3 bases at J, with 15 bases between the two ends. As DNA, the CDR3 is TGTGCCACCAAGTCGATCGACGGGGACACCGGGGAGCTGTTTTTT. Translated: CATKSIDGDTGELFF.

This clonotype appeared many times. This sequence joins TRBV20-1 and TRBJ2-7, with 7 bases lining up with TRBD1. The CDR3 is 14 residues long. V shed 0 bases and J 5 bases; nucleotides not matched to a gene: 7. Germline values: CDR1 DFQATT, CDR2 SNEGSKA (reference sequence). CDR3 amino acids: CSARDRTGKDEQYF. The DNA for the CDR3 is TGCAGTGCTAGAGATCGGACAGGCAAAGACGAGCAGTACTTC.